This is a list of T cell receptor beta chains from one sample in a study of blood T cell repertoires in COVID-19. Clones were sequenced by immunoSEQ multiplex PCR, and TCRdb holds only the in-frame ones, with some missing. This repertoire shows roughly 68,000 clones, about 87% found once; its top ten account for 5.5% to 8.5%. The sequencing input was peripheral blood. The receptor set was obtained from a woman aged 80 or older with active COVID-19. Each CDR3 is given with its conserved first and last residue. Each record gives: V gene, J gene, CDR3 protein.

V: TRBV5-4
J: TRBJ1-2
CDR3: CASSTGQTPYGYTF

V: TRBV15
J: TRBJ1-4
CDR3: CATSRERGTDPNEKLFF

V: TRBV6-2/TRBV6-3
J: TRBJ1-5
CDR3: CASSFFSSNQPQHF

V: TRBV4-2
J: TRBJ2-5
CDR3: CASSRTSGAPGQETQYF

V: TRBV7-2
J: TRBJ2-2
CDR3: CASSLEHGGTGELFF

V: TRBV7-3
J: TRBJ2-1
CDR3: CASGTGTGSYNEQFF

V: TRBV6-2/TRBV6-3
J: TRBJ2-2
CDR3: CASSLIVGLAGGSTGELFF

V: TRBV28
J: TRBJ1-1
CDR3: CASFRRNTEAFF

V: TRBV18
J: TRBJ1-1
CDR3: CASSPTGGGLPEAFF

V: TRBV28
J: TRBJ2-7
CDR3: CATSILAGDYEQYF

V: TRBV7-9
J: TRBJ2-1
CDR3: CASSLVRERIYNEQFF

V: TRBV7-8
J: TRBJ2-2
CDR3: CASSPRTSGNLRELFF

V: TRBV5-1
J: TRBJ2-7
CDR3: CASSLSGTGGRYEQYF

V: TRBV5-1
J: TRBJ1-5
CDR3: CASSPSTGTQPQHF

V: TRBV7-9
J: TRBJ2-7
CDR3: CASSFRSGSSYEQYF

V: TRBV3-1/TRBV3-2
J: TRBJ2-1
CDR3: CASSQLARQLRYEQFF

V: TRBV27
J: TRBJ2-2
CDR3: CASSPLSQDRGRTGELFF

V: TRBV6-5
J: TRBJ2-5
CDR3: CATGYSGMAQYF

V: TRBV6-1
J: TRBJ1-6
CDR3: CASSASWDRGNSPLHF

V: TRBV30
J: TRBJ2-7
CDR3: CAWSALSRTGQIIYEQYF

V: TRBV19
J: TRBJ2-2
CDR3: CASSIGALAGELFF

V: TRBV3-1/TRBV3-2
J: TRBJ2-7
CDR3: CASSLRYEQYF

V: TRBV6-6
J: TRBJ1-5
CDR3: CASSPTGSSNQPQHF

V: TRBV28
J: TRBJ1-1
CDR3: CASSLSAGDPTEAFF

V: TRBV10-2
J: TRBJ2-7
CDR3: CASSREREGYEQYF

V: TRBV19
J: TRBJ1-5
CDR3: CASSILGAALRDQPQHF

V: TRBV7-6
J: TRBJ1-1
CDR3: CASEPKRGLRTEAFF

V: TRBV18
J: TRBJ2-5
CDR3: CASSLRLAGAQETQYF

V: TRBV6-1
J: TRBJ2-1
CDR3: CASSVSGFLDNYNEQFF

V: TRBV2
J: TRBJ2-7
CDR3: CASSRLAGSYEQYF

V: TRBV28
J: TRBJ2-1
CDR3: CASSQPGQGSFNEQFF

V: TRBV28
J: TRBJ1-6
CDR3: CASTTIGGERPLHF

V: TRBV20-1
J: TRBJ2-5
CDR3: CSASTDQETQYF

V: TRBV6-5
J: TRBJ1-1
CDR3: CASSWDTLNTEAFF

V: TRBV7-2
J: TRBJ2-1
CDR3: CASSLQAAYNEQFF

V: TRBV4-3
J: TRBJ1-1
CDR3: CASSPGGGQNANTEAFF

V: TRBV24-1
J: TRBJ2-7
CDR3: CATSSANSYEQYF

V: TRBV10-3
J: TRBJ2-6
CDR3: CAISGWGQSGANVLTF

V: TRBV9
J: TRBJ2-7
CDR3: CASSLNRVSNEQYF

V: TRBV19
J: TRBJ2-7
CDR3: CASSIMGPTYEQYF

V: TRBV5-8
J: TRBJ1-4
CDR3: CASSYLRDTNEKLFF

V: TRBV27
J: TRBJ1-4
CDR3: CATQGLGTNEKLFF

V: TRBV7-8
J: TRBJ2-1
CDR3: CASRTTGTGVNEQFF

V: TRBV15
J: TRBJ2-7
CDR3: CATSKGTLTLGREQYF

V: TRBV6-4
J: TRBJ2-1
CDR3: CARCPQGNEQFF

V: TRBV4-1
J: TRBJ2-7
CDR3: CASSQGLGGSYEQYF

V: TRBV6-5
J: TRBJ2-1
CDR3: CASSQAGGTVNEQFF

V: TRBV6-5
J: TRBJ1-1
CDR3: CASSREGLMNTEAFF

V: TRBV28
J: TRBJ2-5
CDR3: CASRDPYRGRNETQYF

V: TRBV5-6
J: TRBJ1-5
CDR3: CASSIRPGTGGSNQPQHF

V: TRBV6-2/TRBV6-3
J: TRBJ2-7
CDR3: CASSYSIGTSGIRGEQYF

V: TRBV18
J: TRBJ1-5
CDR3: CASSLSGALAYSNQPQHF